The clone carrying this T cell receptor beta chain was counted only a few times. Its antigen remains unknown. Amplification used 60 Vbeta primers and 13 Jbeta primers. The table came from immunoSEQ multiplex PCR; TCRdb's copy has only in-frame clones and leaves some out. Here the sample spans roughly 100,000 clones, roughly three quarters being singletons. The sample is drawn from a study of cytomegalovirus exposure and HLA in healthy donors. For the study at large: Earlier, 95 million to 120 million unique TCR beta sequences were recovered from about 200 million T cells by an analysis.

Study-level points and caveats: The Asian-associated ancestry cluster reportedly had fewer N-insertions than the roughly 670-donor mean in a later analysis. One variant, a missense change in DCLRE1C, was linked in a later analysis to TCR beta V- and J-gene trimming.

Trimming pared 2 bases from V and 2 bases from J, leaving 13 bases between. The V gene's germline CDR1 is SGHTA and CDR2 FQGNSA. The CDR3 covers 16 residues. This chain connects TRBV7-2 to TRBJ2-1; the D gene is possibly TRBD2 (6 bases). The source of this sequence is a woman aged 55-70 years in good health and CMV-seronegative. The sequenced sample consisted of PBMCs. The CDR3 DNA sequence: TGTGCCAGCAGCTTAATTTCGCGGGGACCCTACAATGAGCAGTTCTTC. The encoded protein is CASSLISRGPYNEQFF. Complete variable domain (other parts from reference TRBV7-2 and TRBJ2-1): GAGVSQSPSNKVTEKGKDVELRCDPISGHTALYWYRQSLGQGLEFLIYFQGNSAPDKSGLPSDRFSAERTGGSVSTLTIQRTQQEDSAVYLCASSLISRGPYNEQFFGPGTRLTVL.